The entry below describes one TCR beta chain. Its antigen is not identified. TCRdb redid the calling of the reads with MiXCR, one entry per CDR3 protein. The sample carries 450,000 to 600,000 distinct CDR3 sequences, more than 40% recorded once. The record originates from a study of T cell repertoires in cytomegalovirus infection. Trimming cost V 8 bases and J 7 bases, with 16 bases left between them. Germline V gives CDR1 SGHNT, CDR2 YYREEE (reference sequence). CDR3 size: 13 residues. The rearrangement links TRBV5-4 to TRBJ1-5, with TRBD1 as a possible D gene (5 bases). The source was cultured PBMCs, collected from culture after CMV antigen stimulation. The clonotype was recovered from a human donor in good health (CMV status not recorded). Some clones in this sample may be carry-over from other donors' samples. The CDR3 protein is CASHSQGDQPQHF. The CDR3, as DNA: TGTGCCAGTCACTCCCAGGGAGACCAGCCCCAGCATTTT.